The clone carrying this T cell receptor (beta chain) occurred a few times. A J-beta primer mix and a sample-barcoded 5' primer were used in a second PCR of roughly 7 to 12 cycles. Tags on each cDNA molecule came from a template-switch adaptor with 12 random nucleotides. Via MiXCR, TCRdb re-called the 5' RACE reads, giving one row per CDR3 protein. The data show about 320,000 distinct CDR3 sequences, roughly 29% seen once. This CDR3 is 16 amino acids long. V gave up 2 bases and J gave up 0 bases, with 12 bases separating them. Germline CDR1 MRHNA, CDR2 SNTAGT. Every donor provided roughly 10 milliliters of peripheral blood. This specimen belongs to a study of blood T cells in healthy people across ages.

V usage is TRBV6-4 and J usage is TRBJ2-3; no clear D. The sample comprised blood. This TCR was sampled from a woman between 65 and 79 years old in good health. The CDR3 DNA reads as TGTGCCAGCAGTGACCTATCTGTCGGAAGCACAGATACGCAGTATTTT. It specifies CASSDLSVGSTDTQYF.